The clone carrying this TCR beta chain showed up just a few times. This specimen belongs to a study of Ad26.COV2.S vaccination and SARS-CoV-2 variants. Assay: immunoSEQ multiplex PCR; the TCRdb copy retains only in-frame clones and omits some. The data show about 350,000 clones, with 70% to 90% seen just once and 3% to 4% held by the top ten. Noted treatment: roughly 19 received Ad26.COV2.S at low or high dose, single or two shots; 5 received placebo; per-sample allocation not given. Vaccine and placebo recipients were sampled on day 63 after the first injection. Germline V gene lookup returns CDR1 SGDLS and CDR2 YYNGEE. This CDR3 spans 16 amino acids. V shed 2 bases, J shed 0 bases, and the junction held 5 bases outside the gene matches.

The rearrangement links TRBV9 to TRBJ1-3; 7 positions match TRBD1. The clonotype originates from a person between 18 and 60 years old who received the Ad26.COV2.S COVID-19 vaccine or a placebo. Sequences were derived from peripheral blood, sampled in a trial of Ad26.COV2.S vaccine versus placebo. In nucleotides, the CDR3 is TGTGCCAGCAGCGTGACCGGGACAGTCTCTGGAAACACCATATATTTT. Protein: CASSVTGTVSGNTIYF.